The 18 T cell receptor beta chains below were found in one sample sequenced in a study of T cells in women clearing cervical HPV infection. This table comes from immunoSEQ multiplex PCR, and its TCRdb copy is limited to in-frame clones, with some not included. The sample holds 30,000 to 35,000 clones. Specimen: blood buffy coat. The receptors come from a woman between 18 and 70 years old with a cervical HPV16 infection that either progressed to CIN3+ or cleared (not recorded which).

On this clone itself: The read ends 3 residues before the CDR3 terminus; that terminus is restored from the germline J gene. This chain uses TRBV6-1 with TRBJ2-2, with D hard to call. The CDR3 is 13 amino acids. V lost 3 bases, J lost 1 base, and 3 bases lay in between. Germline CDR1 reads MNHNS; CDR2 reads SASEGT. The CDR3 bases that were read are TGTGCCAGCAGTGACGGGAACACCGGGGAG. Protein sequence: CASSDGNTGE. In full, the CDR3 is CASSDGNTGELFF.

On this clone itself: Coverage ceases 3 residues before the CDR3 finishes, and the germline J gene fills in the end. V gene TRBV10-3 combines with J gene TRBJ2-5; TRBD1 is a possible D gene (5 bases). The CDR3 contains 15 residues. Germline CDR1 and CDR2: ENHRY and SYGVKD. V lost 5 bases, J lost 4 bases, and 17 bases lay in between. The sequenced CDR3 bases are TGTGCCATCAGTAGGGGCAGTTCGGCGACAGAGACC. Its protein product is CAISRGSSATET. The full CDR3 reads CAISRGSSATETQYF.

Comment on this clone: The observed sequence ends 3 residues before the CDR3 terminus, with the missing tail filled in from the germline J gene. The rearrangement links TRBV19 to TRBJ1-5; D unclear. This CDR3 has 12 residues. The V gene lost 7 bases and the J gene lost 0 bases, with 4 bases spanning the gap. Germline values: CDR1 LNHDA, CDR2 SQIVND (reference sequence). The CDR3 DNA, read in part, is TGTGCCAGTACTCCTAGCAATCAGCCC. This codes for CASTPSNQP. In full, the CDR3 reads CASTPSNQPQHF.

As regards this clone: The read gets to within 3 residues of the CDR3 end, and the germline J gene fills in the rest. The rearrangement joins TRBV20-1 to TRBJ1-3; the D is unclear. There are 16 residues in the CDR3. The germline CDR1 and CDR2 sequences are DFQATT and SNEGSKA (reference sequence). The V end was cut by 1 base, the J end by 2 bases, with 15 bases between. Partial CDR3 DNA: TGCAGTGCTAGAGGTCCCTCGGGGTTCGCTGGAAACACC. This gives the protein CSARGPSGFAGNT. In full, the CDR3 reads CSARGPSGFAGNTIYF.

As to this clone: Read sequence stops 3 residues before the CDR3 end, and the germline J gene provides the missing end. The chain combines TRBV9 with TRBJ2-2, with D uncertain. Germline CDR1 SGDLS, CDR2 YYNGEE. V was shortened by 2 bases and J by 8 bases, with 7 bases between the two germline ends. This CDR3 has 12 residues. CDR3 region: CASSVRRGELFF. The sequenced CDR3 bases are TGTGCCAGCAGCGTGCGCCGGGGGGAG.

Comment on this clone: Read coverage stops 3 residues before the CDR3 terminus; the germline J gene supplies the remainder. V gene TRBV19 combines with J gene TRBJ2-5; D gene uncertain. CDR1 and CDR2 (germline): LNHDA, SQIVND (reference sequence). The V and J ends lost 2 bases and 7 bases respectively, with 11 bases between them. CDR3 length equals 13 residues. The sequenced part of the CDR3 DNA is TGTGCCAGTAGTATACCACGGGTTGGGACC. Encoded protein: CASSIPRVGT. From start to end, the CDR3 is CASSIPRVGTQYF.

Regarding this clone: Germline is not matched at one junction end, which may reflect a read error. The CDR3 bases that were read are TGCGCCAGCAGCCAAGTGCACCAGGGGTATCAGCCC. It encodes CASSQVHQGYQP. The full CDR3 sequence reads CASSQVHQGYQPQHF. This chain joins TRBV4-2 and TRBJ1-5, with D perhaps matching TRBD1 (6 bases). With the read ending 3 residues before the CDR3 end, the germline J gene is used to fill in that end. This CDR3 has 15 residues. CDR1 is LGHNA, CDR2 YNFKEQ, per germline.

Concerning this clone itself: The read terminates 3 residues ahead of where the CDR3 ends, so the germline J gene completes it. The chain couples TRBV28 to TRBJ2-7; 14 bases are a match to TRBD2. The V and J ends lost 5 bases and 5 bases, in that order; junction bases with no gene match: 5. Germline assignment: CDR1 MDHEN and CDR2 SYDVKM. The CDR3 is 15 amino acids. CDR3 DNA (partial): TGTGCCAGCAGTGGGCTGGGACTAGCGGGAGACGAG. This gives the protein CASSGLGLAGDE. The CDR3 in its entirety is CASSGLGLAGDEQYF.

In regard to this clone: The read falls 3 residues short of the CDR3 end, and the missing part is taken from the germline J gene. The chain employs TRBV19 and TRBJ2-2; TRBD2 aligns across 7 bases. The germline gives CDR1 LNHDA, CDR2 SQIVND (reference sequence). Trimming at V came to 9 bases and at J to 0 bases, leaving 4 bases not matched to a gene. The CDR3 sequence is 14 residues long. CDR3 amino acids: CASSGVPNTGELFF. The CDR3 bases that were read are TGTGCCAGCAGCGGGGTACCGAACACCGGGGAG.

Turning to this clone: The read terminates 3 residues before the CDR3 end, so the remaining end is supplied by the germline J gene. This chain connects TRBV7-9 to TRBJ2-2; no reliable D call. The CDR3 is made up of 15 amino acids. Germline lookup yields CDR1 SEHNR and CDR2 FQNEAQ (reference sequence). With 6 bases removed from V and 3 bases from J, the gap between germline ends came to 14 bases. CDR3 in amino acids: CASRTEAGDTGELFF. The DNA read from the CDR3 is TGTGCCAGCAGAACTGAGGCAGGAGACACCGGGGAG.

In regard to this clone: The CDR3 end falls 3 residues outside the read, so it is completed with the germline J gene. The chain carries TRBV5-1 and TRBJ1-1; no definite D call. V dropped 3 bases and J dropped 0 bases, with 18 bases sitting between them. The CDR3 is 17 amino acids. Germline loops: CDR1 SGHRS, CDR2 YFSETQ. This CDR3 is CASSSQGSIRLNTEAFF. The CDR3 bases that were read are TGCGCCAGCAGCTCCCAAGGGTCGATCAGGTTGAACACTGAA.

In the case of this clone: From the germline J gene comes the end of the CDR3, since the read stops 3 residues before it. The rearrangement uses TRBV10-3 and TRBJ1-6; D is perhaps TRBD1 (5 bases). The germline V gene has CDR1 ENHRY and CDR2 SYGVKD. V lost 3 bases and J 7 bases, leaving 13 bases between the germline ends. The CDR3 length is 15 residues. CDR3 amino acids: CAISDAGLGNSPLHF. Incomplete CDR3 DNA: TGTGCCATCAGTGATGCGGGGCTTGGGAATTCACCC.

On this clone: Read sequence stops 3 residues before the CDR3 end, and the germline J gene provides the missing end. V is TRBV7-9 and J is TRBJ1-1, with TRBD1 matching over 8 bases. Germline V gives CDR1 SEHNR, CDR2 FQNEAQ (reference sequence). The CDR3 spans 12 residues. CDR3 protein: CASSERTGSAFF. The sequenced part of the CDR3 DNA is TGTGCCAGCAGCGAGCGGACAGGGAGC.

On this clone itself: At one end, the junction sequence differs from germline, possibly due to a read error. The read falls 3 residues short of the CDR3 end, and the missing part is taken from the germline J gene. This chain links TRBV29-1 with TRBJ2-7, with D possibly TRBD2 on 6 matching bases. CDR1 and CDR2 (germline): SQVTM, ANQGSEA. This CDR3 comprises 14 residues. The sequenced CDR3 bases are TGCGGCGTGGACGGGGACTCCCGATCCTACGAG. Translated, it gives CGVDGDSRSYE. The CDR3, in full, reads CGVDGDSRSYEQYF.

A remark on this clone: The read terminates 3 residues before the CDR3 end, so the remaining end is supplied by the germline J gene. The J gene is TRBJ1-1, the V gene TRBV7-9; 10 bases align to TRBD1. The CDR3 has 15 amino acids. V lost 5 bases to trimming and J lost 6 bases; unmatched junction nucleotides: 9. CDR1 is SEHNR, CDR2 FQNEAQ, per germline (reference sequence). The sequenced part of the CDR3 DNA is TGTGCCAGCAGCGACAGGGGGCGCATCCGCCCTGAA. Amino acid sequence: CASSDRGRIRPE. The CDR3 reads in full as CASSDRGRIRPEAFF.

Points on this clone: The observed sequence ends 3 residues before the CDR3 terminus, with the missing tail filled in from the germline J gene. V and J are TRBV14 and TRBJ2-7; weak D call: TRBD1 (6 bases). Between the trimmed V and J ends, which lost 5 bases and 6 bases, there was a span of 14 bases. From germline, CDR1 is SGHDN and CDR2 FVKESK. The CDR3 extends over 13 amino acids. CDR3 protein: CASSDQTGTEQYF. The DNA read from the CDR3 is TGTGCCAGCAGCGACCAGACAGGCACCGAG. Full variable domain (remainder filled in from reference TRBV14 and TRBJ2-7): EAGVTQFPSHSVIEKGQTVTLRCDPISGHDNLYWYRRVMGKEIKFLLHFVKESKQDESGMPNNRFLAERTGGTYSTLKVQPAELEDSGVYFCASSDQTGTEQYFGPGTRLTVT.

A remark on this clone: The CDR3 is cut off 3 residues early in the read; its end comes from the germline J gene. The chain recombines TRBV7-6 with TRBJ2-4, with D hard to call. This CDR3 comprises 13 residues. Germline V gene data show CDR1 as SGHVS and CDR2 as FNYEAQ. Here the CDR3 reads CASSLEQNYGQYF. The CDR3 bases that were read are TGTGCCAGCAGCTTAGAGCAGAACTATGGT.

Concerning this clone itself: The DNA ends 3 residues before the CDR3 does, and the rest of the CDR3 is filled in from the germline J gene. This chain connects TRBV7-6 to TRBJ2-7, with 12 bases aligning to TRBD2. This CDR3 has 15 residues. V lost 5 bases to trimming and J lost 3 bases; unmatched junction nucleotides: 5. Germline V CDR1 and CDR2: SGHVS, FNYEAQ. CDR3 loop: CASSRRTSGVYEQYF. CDR3 bases read: TGTGCCAGCAGCCGTCGGACTAGCGGGGTCTACGAG.